The sequence of this TCR delta chain was determined in a study of gamma-delta T cells after stem cell transplantation. TCRdb redid clone calling on the RT-PCR reads using CATT. The profile shows some 13,000 delta-chain clones, roughly 30% of them singletons. Sequenced: gamma-delta T cells. The sequence derives from a human donor. It is not recorded whose cells these are; they may come from a transplant donor.

The CDR3 nucleotides are TGTGCTCTTGGGGAACCCCAGCTATCGGGCACTAGCGATAAACTCATCTTT. It encodes CALGEPQLSGTSDKLIF. The rearrangement uses TRDV1 and TRDJ1; D is unresolved. V dropped 1 base and J dropped 4 bases, with 19 bases sitting between them. The CDR3 runs to 17 residues. Germline lookup yields CDR1 TSWWSYY and CDR2 QGS.